This TCR beta chain was sequenced in a study of blood T cell repertoires in COVID-19 (dated by TCRdb to the early 2020s). Context from the whole study: Samples from collaborators originated in the United States, Italy and Spain and spanned both the acute and convalescent phases of COVID-19. The prospective study material was composed of cDNA or gDNA derived from T cells, B-cell-depleted T cells, or PBMCs. The samples were drawn from two sources: the first 160 participants of the ongoing ImmuneRACE study, and over 950 subjects contributed by 6 global collaborators. Sample metadata almost always included a de-identified subject ID, COVID-19 status, age in years and sex. The dataset comprised deeply sampled blood TCRbeta repertoires from subjects exposed to, actively infected with, or recovered from COVID-19. Where available, HLA class I and class II types were taken from metadata supplied by the sample provider and were not determined by assay-based typing. The repertoires were released in a freely available public database intended as a resource for research on the immune response to SARS-CoV-2. Results the study describes overall, beyond this receptor: Clinical and demographic metadata were provided uncurated, with the amount varying by source and participant.

CDR1 and CDR2 are read off the germline V gene as SGHRS and YFSETQ. Germline trimming amounts to 5 bases on V and 4 bases on J, with 8 as the count of junction bases outside the gene matches. The CDR3 has 14 amino acids, counting the end cysteine and phenylalanine. The DNA shown is the 42-base CDR3, in frame from base 1. The immunoSEQ Assay, a bias-controlled multiplex PCR, was used to amplify TCRbeta CDR3 regions from genomic DNA. Under the source paper's analysis protocol: Nucleated cell counts per sample were estimated from amplification of reference gene primers within the assay. To quantify the absolute abundance of each unique TCRbeta CDR3 rearrangement, sequence reads were collapsed and filtered. Productive Simpson clonality was computed per sample as the square root of Simpson's diversity index over productive rearrangements. TCRdb carries this immuneACCESS record with in-frame sequences only. Its versions omit some clonotypes, under half of them owing to an unresolved V gene in the studies checked, with the rest unexplained. From that table come the V and J calls and clone size; the DNA was used to work out D and trimming. The sample contains about 87,000 clones, over 80% of them found a single time. The ten largest account for more than 2% of the sample.

With respect to this clone: Its antigen is not yet known. Base qualities are not provided; no much larger clone lies one nucleotide away.

The collaborating institutions used their own protocols to collect whole blood in K2EDTA tubes. For TCRbeta analysis, collaborator samples were shipped as frozen whole blood, as isolated PBMCs, or as DNA extracted from either sample type. What was sequenced was peripheral blood. This receptor was obtained from a woman in her 70s with acute or convalescent COVID-19. The chain is encoded by TRBV5-1 joined to TRBJ1-1; TRBD1 matches 7 bases in the middle. The DNA is TGCGCCAGCAGTTTTTCCACAGGGGTCACTGAAGCTTTCTTT. This gives the protein CASSFSTGVTEAFF.